The TCR beta chain described here comes from a study of T cells after yellow fever vaccination. Study results and limitations: A large majority of primary-vaccination clones showed up again after the booster (under 98% CD4, roughly 91% CD8).

TCRdb itself ran the 5' RACE reads through MiXCR, one entry per CDR3 protein. In the table there are around 140,000 distinct CDR3 sequences, around 7.7% of which are singletons. The CDR3 loop spans 13 amino acids. V was shortened by 1 base and J by 4 bases, with 9 bases between the two germline ends. Germline V gives CDR1 SQVTM, CDR2 ANQGSEA. There are many counts of this clonotype. Its target is unknown. Sequencing was performed on CD4+ T cells sorted from PBMCs, taken 5 days after the yellow fever booster vaccination. The clonotype was recovered from a young man who received the YFV17D yellow fever vaccine. The chain has TRBV29-1 and TRBJ2-3; D is unresolved. This CDR3 reads CSVEVGSPDTQYF. The CDR3 nucleotides read TGCAGCGTTGAAGTAGGTTCCCCAGATACGCAGTATTTT.